This note documents a single T cell receptor (beta chain) sequence. The CDR3 extends over 13 amino acids. Germline values: CDR1 WNHNN, CDR2 SYGVQD (reference sequence). Trimming removed 0 bases at V and 3 bases at J, with 5 bases between. This record belongs to a study of control samples from healthy donors and cancer patients. Some clones are missing from TCRdb's copy, which holds only in-frame ones; the method was immunoSEQ multiplex PCR. The table shows roughly 120,000 clones, with roughly 90% occurring only once. The sample consisted of blood. The V gene is TRBV10-1, the J gene TRBJ1-1; unclear D gene. The receptor's source is a woman aged 18-29 years in good health. CDR3 amino acids: CASSESTYTEAFF. In DNA, the CDR3 is TGCGCCAGCAGTGAGTCTACTTACACTGAAGCTTTCTTT.